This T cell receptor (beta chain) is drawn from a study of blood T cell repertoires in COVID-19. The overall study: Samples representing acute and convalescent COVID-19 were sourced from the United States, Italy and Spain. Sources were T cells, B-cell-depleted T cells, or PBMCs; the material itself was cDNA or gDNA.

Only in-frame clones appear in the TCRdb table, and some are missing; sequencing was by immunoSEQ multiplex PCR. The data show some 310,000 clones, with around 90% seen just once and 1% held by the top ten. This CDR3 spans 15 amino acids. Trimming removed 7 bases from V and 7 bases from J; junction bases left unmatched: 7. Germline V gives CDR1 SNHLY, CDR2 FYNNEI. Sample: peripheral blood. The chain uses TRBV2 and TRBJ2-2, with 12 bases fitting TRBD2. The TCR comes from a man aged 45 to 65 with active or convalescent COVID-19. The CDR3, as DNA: TGTGCCAGCACTGGACTAGCGGGGCGCGGCGGGGAGCTGTTTTTT. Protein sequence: CASTGLAGRGGELFF. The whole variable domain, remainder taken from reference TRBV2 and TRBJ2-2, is EPEVTQTPSHQVTQMGQEVILRCVPISNHLYFYWYRQILGQKVEFLVSFYNNEISEKSEIFDDQFSVERPDGSNFTLKIRSTKLEDSAMYFCASTGLAGRGGELFFGEGSRLTVL.